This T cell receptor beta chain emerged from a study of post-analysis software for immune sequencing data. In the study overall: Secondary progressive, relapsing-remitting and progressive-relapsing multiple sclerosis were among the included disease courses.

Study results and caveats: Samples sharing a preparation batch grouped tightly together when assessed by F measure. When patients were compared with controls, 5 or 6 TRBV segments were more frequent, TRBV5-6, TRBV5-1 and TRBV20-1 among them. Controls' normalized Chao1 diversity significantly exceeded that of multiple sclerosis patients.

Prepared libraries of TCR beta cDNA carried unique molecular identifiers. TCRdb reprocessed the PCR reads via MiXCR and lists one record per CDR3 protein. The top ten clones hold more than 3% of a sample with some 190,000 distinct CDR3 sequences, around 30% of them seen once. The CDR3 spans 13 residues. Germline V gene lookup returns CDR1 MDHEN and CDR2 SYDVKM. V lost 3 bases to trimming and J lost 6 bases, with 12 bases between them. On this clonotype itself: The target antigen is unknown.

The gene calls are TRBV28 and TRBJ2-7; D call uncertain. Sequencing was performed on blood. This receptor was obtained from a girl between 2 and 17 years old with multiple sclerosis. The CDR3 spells CASSFRRTGEQYF. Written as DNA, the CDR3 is TGTGCCAGCAGTTTTAGGCGGACGGGCGAGCAGTACTTC.